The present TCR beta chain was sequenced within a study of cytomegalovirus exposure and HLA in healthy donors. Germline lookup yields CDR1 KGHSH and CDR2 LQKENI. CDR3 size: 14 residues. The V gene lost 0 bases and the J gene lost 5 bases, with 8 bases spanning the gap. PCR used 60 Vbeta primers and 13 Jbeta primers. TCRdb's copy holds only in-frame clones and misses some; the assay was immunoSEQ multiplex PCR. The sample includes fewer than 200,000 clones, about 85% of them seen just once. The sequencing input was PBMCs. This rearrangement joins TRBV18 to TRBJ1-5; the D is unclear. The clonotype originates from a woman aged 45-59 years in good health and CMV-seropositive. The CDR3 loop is CASSPPGEDQPQHF. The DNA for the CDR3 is TGTGCCAGCTCACCACCTGGGGAGGATCAGCCCCAGCATTTT.